Included here is one T cell receptor (beta chain) sequence, with context. Its target is unknown. CDR1 is SGHAT and CDR2 is FQDESV in the germline V gene (reference sequence). The CDR3 consists of 14 residues. Between the trimmed V and J ends, which lost 6 bases and 8 bases, there was a span of 16 bases. Focal radiation plus CTLA-4 blockade with ipilimumab was administered to patients who had chemo-refractory metastatic non-small-cell lung cancer. This specimen belongs to a study of radiotherapy plus CTLA-4 blockade in lung cancer. In the study overall: An objective response was seen in 15% to 20% of patients, and disease control in around 33%. Study-level findings and limits: According to reports, early shifts in blood T cell clones, alongside interferon-beta, forecast response most accurately. There was expansion of tumor-derived TCR clones in blood after radiotherapy plus ipilimumab.

Using immunoSEQ multiplex PCR, the repertoire was profiled, and TCRdb retains in-frame clones only, with some absent. Among about 45,000 clones listed, approximately 62% were seen once. This receptor was obtained from a human donor with non-small cell lung cancer who had a partial response to radiotherapy plus ipilimumab. The J gene is TRBJ2-2, the V gene TRBV11-1, with a possible D match to TRBD1 (6 bases). The sample consisted of peripheral blood, taken from a patient treated with radiotherapy plus ipilimumab. The CDR3 is CASRRTALEGELFF. CDR3 nucleotide sequence: TGTGCCAGCAGGAGGACAGCGTTGGAGGGGGAGCTGTTTTTT.